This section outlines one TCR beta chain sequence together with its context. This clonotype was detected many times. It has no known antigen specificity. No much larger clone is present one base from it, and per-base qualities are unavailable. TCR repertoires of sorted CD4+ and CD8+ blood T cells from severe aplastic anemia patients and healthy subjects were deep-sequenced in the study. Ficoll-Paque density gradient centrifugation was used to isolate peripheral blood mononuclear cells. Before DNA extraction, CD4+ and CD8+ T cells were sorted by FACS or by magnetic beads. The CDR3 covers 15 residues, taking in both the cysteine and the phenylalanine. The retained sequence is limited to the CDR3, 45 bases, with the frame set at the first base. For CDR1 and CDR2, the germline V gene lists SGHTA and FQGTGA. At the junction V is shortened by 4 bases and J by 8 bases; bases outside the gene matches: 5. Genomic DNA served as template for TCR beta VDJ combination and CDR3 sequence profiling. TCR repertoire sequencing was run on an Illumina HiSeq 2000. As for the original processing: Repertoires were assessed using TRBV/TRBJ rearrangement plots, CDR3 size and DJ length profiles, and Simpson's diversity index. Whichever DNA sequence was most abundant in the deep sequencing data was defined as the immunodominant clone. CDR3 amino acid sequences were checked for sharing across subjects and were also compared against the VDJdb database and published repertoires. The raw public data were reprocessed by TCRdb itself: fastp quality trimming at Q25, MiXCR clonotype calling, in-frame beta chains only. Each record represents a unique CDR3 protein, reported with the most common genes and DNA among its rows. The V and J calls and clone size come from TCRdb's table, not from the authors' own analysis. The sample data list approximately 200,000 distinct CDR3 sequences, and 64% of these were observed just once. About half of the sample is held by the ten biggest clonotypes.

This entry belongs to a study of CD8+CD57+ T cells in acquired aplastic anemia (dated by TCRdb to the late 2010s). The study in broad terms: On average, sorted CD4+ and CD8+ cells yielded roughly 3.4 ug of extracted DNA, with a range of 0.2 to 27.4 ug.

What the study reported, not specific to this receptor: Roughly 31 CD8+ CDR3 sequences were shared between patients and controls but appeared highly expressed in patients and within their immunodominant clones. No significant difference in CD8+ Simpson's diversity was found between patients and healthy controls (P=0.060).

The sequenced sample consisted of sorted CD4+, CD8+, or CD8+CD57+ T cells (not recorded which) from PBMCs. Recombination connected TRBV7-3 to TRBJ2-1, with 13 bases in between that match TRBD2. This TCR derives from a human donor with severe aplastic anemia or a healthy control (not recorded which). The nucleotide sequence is TGTGCCAGCAGCTCGGGACTAGCGGGGAGGGATGAGCAGTTCTTC. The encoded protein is CASSSGLAGRDEQFF.